This TCR beta chain was profiled in a study of blood T cell repertoires in COVID-19. CDR3 length equals 13 residues. CDR1 GTSNPN and CDR2 SVGIG come from the germline V gene (reference sequence). The J segment lost 5 bases and the V segment lost 2 bases, leaving 3 bases of the junction unmatched. Clones were read by immunoSEQ multiplex PCR, and TCRdb kept only the in-frame ones, dropping some. This table holds 100,000 or so clones, about 90% found once. This sequence was found in a young man in a cohort sampled during active COVID-19. V usage is TRBV30 and J usage is TRBJ2-7; 10 bases align to TRBD1. Sequences were obtained from peripheral blood. This CDR3 reads CAWSTGTGDEQYF. The CDR3, as DNA: TGTGCCTGGAGTACCGGGACAGGGGACGAGCAGTACTTC.